This record looks at one T cell receptor (beta chain) sequence and its context. Trimming removed 5 bases from V and 6 bases from J; junction bases left unmatched: 6. CDR1 is SGHTA, CDR2 FQGTGA, per germline. The CDR3 sequence is 14 residues long. In the authors' workflow: Reference gene primer amplification gave nucleated cell count estimates. Only in-frame clones appear in the TCRdb table, and some are missing; sequencing was by immunoSEQ multiplex PCR. That table gives V, J and clone size, and the DNA gave D and trimming. The sample yields around 100,000 clones, around 85% seen once. This sample is part of a study of blood T cell repertoires in COVID-19. Study-wide context: PBMCs, B-cell-depleted T cells, or T cells were the source of the cDNA or gDNA that made up the material.

The sequenced sample consisted of peripheral blood. This receptor was obtained from a man between 65 and 79 years old with active or convalescent COVID-19. This rearrangement joins TRBV7-3 to TRBJ2-2; 7 positions agree with TRBD1. CDR3 in DNA: TGTGCCAGCAGCCTCAGACAGGGACCCGGGGAGCTGTTTTTT. Protein sequence: CASSLRQGPGELFF.